This T cell receptor beta chain was recorded in a study of tumor-infiltrating lymphocytes in primary liver carcinoma. Trimming shortened V by 7 bases and J by 15 bases, and 16 bases separated the two germline ends. This CDR3 is built from 11 residues. Germline V gene sequence: CDR1 SNHLY, CDR2 FYNNEI. Co-extraction of RNA and DNA was performed on about 20-32 mg of unsorted bulk tissue. Primary liver carcinoma, confirmed by histopathology, was surgically resected. Every patient had chronic HBV infection and was treatment-naive. Using a constant-region primer together with ProtoScript II reverse transcriptase, TCR beta cDNA was made from 450 to 600 ng of total RNA. TCR beta libraries came from three nested multiplex PCR rounds using slightly modified ARM-PCR. Each of the first two PCR rounds ran approximately 11 cycles with TRBV1-TRBV30 forward and C-beta reverse primers. TCRdb re-derived calls from the multiplex PCR reads in MiXCR, one entry per CDR3 protein. The data contain around 120,000 distinct CDR3 sequences, around 65% of them seen just once; the ten biggest clones take up 8% to 9%.

Study findings and constraints: Tumor-adjacent and tumor-blood pairs showed less overlap than tumor region pairs. Tumor top-250-clone fractions significantly exceeded those of blood (p = 0.039).

Turning to this clonotype: Its antigen remains unknown.

The source of this sequence is a woman between 55 and 75 years old with primary liver carcinoma and hepatitis B virus infection. The chain combines TRBV2 with TRBJ2-1; a weak D match, TRBD2 (6 bases). Specimen: tumor-adjacent normal liver tissue. The CDR3 region has the DNA TGTGCCAGCACCGAGACTAGGTCGGTGTTCTTC. Translation: CASTETRSVFF.